Below are 8 T cell receptor beta chains sequenced from a single sample in a study of CD8+ T cells in alopecia areata. Sorting relied on CD4, CD8alpha, NKG2D, NKG2ACE and other markers applied to pooled cutaneous lymph node cells. Extraction and reverse transcription of RNA yielded cDNA as the sequencing template. The assay was immunoSEQ multiplex PCR, and TCRdb's table has in-frame clones only and misses some. The table lists under 350,000 clones, with no singletons. Sequencing was done on a sample of CD4+ T cells sorted from a lymph node. Receptors were obtained from a C3H/HeJ mouse with alopecia areata. The mouse line has the MHC haplotype H2-k.

This clone was observed a handful of times. The gene names given are mouse names. The CDR3 end lies 4 residues beyond the end of the read and is filled in from the germline J gene. The sample carries other DNA sequences with the same CDR3. The V gene is TRBV13-1, the J gene TRBJ2-5; no definite D call. The V gene lost 0 bases and the J gene lost 2 bases, with 4 bases spanning the gap. Germline CDR1 reads NSHNY; CDR2 reads SYGAGN. CDR3 size: 13 residues. This chain's CDR3 is CASSDAGQDTQYF. CDR3 DNA, as far as it was read: TGTGCCAGCAGTGATGCTGGCCAAGAC.

A remark on this clone: Gene names refer to mouse genes. The read is 4 residues too short to cover the CDR3 end, so that end is filled in from the germline J gene. The V call is TRBV31, the J call TRBJ2-5, with D hard to call. V was pared by 0 bases and J by 1 base, with 2 bases between. The CDR3 runs 12 residues. CDR1 GKSSPN and CDR2 SITVG come from the germline V gene. CDR3 bases read: TGTGCCTGGAGTCTATACCAAGAC. Protein sequence: CAWSLYQD. The whole CDR3 reads CAWSLYQDTQYF.

In its sample, this clone was seen a few times. Mouse germline and gene names are used. The read ends 4 residues before the CDR3 terminus; that terminus is restored from the germline J gene. The gene calls are TRBV17 and TRBJ2-7; TRBD2 matches at 12 bases. The CDR3 consists of 14 residues. Per germline, CDR1 MNHDT and CDR2 YYDKIL. The CDR3 sequence is CASSPGLGGDEQYF. CDR3 DNA (partial): TGTGCTAGCAGTCCGGGACTGGGGGGAGAT.

In the case of this clone: Here the gene names and germline are mouse. Coverage ceases 4 residues before the CDR3 finishes, and the germline J gene fills in the end. V is TRBV1 and J is TRBJ1-1; tentatively, D is TRBD1 (6 bases). Trimming pared 2 bases from V and 4 bases from J, leaving 14 bases between. The CDR3 length is 15 residues. Germline V gives CDR1 NSQYPW, CDR2 LRSPGD (reference sequence). The CDR3: CTCSASGTQITEVFF. The sequenced CDR3 bases are TGCACCTGCAGTGCATCCGGGACACAAATCACA.

With regard to this clone: The gene names given are mouse names. The DNA ends 4 residues before the CDR3 does, and the rest of the CDR3 is filled in from the germline J gene. The rearrangement links TRBV19 to TRBJ2-1; D may be TRBD1 (6 bases). The CDR3 is 13 amino acids. The germline V gene has CDR1 FNHDT and CDR2 SITEND (reference sequence). V was shortened by 6 bases and J by 5 bases, with 12 bases between the two germline ends. The CDR3 bases that were read are TGTGCCAGCATACCGGGACAAGATGCT. Its translation is CASIPGQDA. The whole CDR3 protein is CASIPGQDAEQFF.

This clone was detected only a few times. Gene names and germline refer to mouse. The read falls 4 residues short of the CDR3 end, and the missing part is taken from the germline J gene. The V call is TRBV5, the J call TRBJ1-1; 12 nucleotides line up with TRBD1. Trimming took 4 bases from V and 1 from J; bases not matched to a gene: 7. Germline V gene lookup returns CDR1 LGHNA and CDR2 YNLKQL (reference sequence). The CDR3 contains 17 residues. The DNA read from the CDR3 is TGTGCCAGCAGCCCTCCCGGGACAGGGGGCGGGAACACA. As protein: CASSPPGTGGGNT. Given in full, the CDR3 is CASSPPGTGGGNTEVFF.

Details on this clone: Gene names refer to mouse genes. Read data end 4 residues before the CDR3 end; the end is taken from the germline J gene. The rearrangement joins TRBV5 to TRBJ2-1; D perhaps matches TRBD2 (6 bases). Trimming took off 0 bases at V and 1 base at J, with 10 bases between the two ends. The CDR3 covers 16 residues. Germline CDR1 is LGHNA and CDR2 is YNLKQL (reference sequence). The CDR3 here is CASSQDIGGNYAEQFF. The sequenced CDR3 bases are TGTGCCAGCAGCCAAGATATCGGGGGGAACTATGCT.

This clone came up a few times. The listed genes are named as in mouse. The CDR3 is CASSRGLLQDTQYF. CDR3 bases read: TGTGCCAGCAGCAGAGGACTGCTCCAAGAC. The chain uses TRBV19 and TRBJ2-5; possible D gene TRBD2, 6 bases. The read falls 4 residues short of the CDR3 end, and the missing part is taken from the germline J gene. The CDR3 is made up of 14 amino acids. The germline CDR1 and CDR2 sequences are FNHDT and SITEND (reference sequence). Trimming removed 5 bases from V and 2 bases from J, with 12 bases in between.